This T cell receptor beta chain was profiled in a study of blood T cells in healthy people across ages. This clonotype was counted a few times. Its specificity is not known. The CDR3 has 14 amino acids. Trimming took 10 bases from V and 2 from J; bases not matched to a gene: 8. Germline CDR1 and CDR2: MNHNY and SVGAGI (reference sequence). Notes on the study in general: Researchers said unsorted PBMCs prevented a conclusive naive versus antigen-experienced comparison.

It was with a sample-barcoded 5' primer and a J-beta primer mix that a second PCR of roughly 7 to 12 cycles was run. Every sample gave at least 2.5 million paired-end reads containing CDR3. One entry per CDR3 protein, called by TCRdb with MiXCR from the 5' RACE reads. The sample lists around 900,000 distinct CDR3 sequences, about 53% occurring once. Healthy Russian Caucasian donors spanned ages about 6 to 100 years. The clonotype was recovered from a woman between 55 and 75 years old in good health. The chain joins TRBV6-6 to TRBJ2-3; TRBD2 matches at 8 bases. The material sequenced was blood. In DNA form, the CDR3 reads TGTGCCACGCGGGCTAGCGGGCTCACAGATACGCAGTATTTT. Protein sequence: CATRASGLTDTQYF.